The 3 T cell receptor beta chains listed next were all sequenced from one sample in a study of blood T cell repertoires in COVID-19. The assay was immunoSEQ multiplex PCR, and TCRdb's table has in-frame clones only and misses some. Here the sample spans about 200,000 clones, about nine tenths being singletons. Sequencing was done on a sample of peripheral blood. Receptor source: a woman in her 70s with acute or convalescent COVID-19.

This CDR3 is CASSLDIMMRRPGNTEAFF. The CDR3, as DNA: TGCGCCAGCAGCCTCGACATAATGATGAGGAGGCCAGGGAACACTGAAGCTTTCTTT. The chain uses TRBV5-1 and TRBJ1-1; D not resolved. The germline V gene encodes CDR1 SGHRS and CDR2 YFSETQ. The CDR3 consists of 19 residues. Trimming took 4 bases from V and 1 from J, leaving 26 bases between them. Full variable domain (outside the CDR3, taken from reference TRBV5-1 and TRBJ1-1): KAGVTQTPRYLIKTRGQQVTLSCSPISGHRSVSWYQQTPGQGLQFLFEYFSETQRNKGNFPGRFSGRQFSNSRSEMNVSTLELGDSALYLCASSLDIMMRRPGNTEAFFGQGTRLTVV.

The rearrangement links TRBV6-5 to TRBJ1-4, with D possibly matching TRBD1 (5 bases). The CDR3 has 13 amino acids. Germline V gene data show CDR1 as MNHEY and CDR2 as SVGAGI. V lost 8 bases and J lost 8, with 15 bases in between. The CDR3 reads CASAGTRGEKLFF. As DNA, the CDR3 is TGTGCCAGCGCCGGGACTCGAGGAGAAAAACTGTTTTTT.

This clone occurred a few times. V is TRBV9 and J is TRBJ2-3, with TRBD2 matching over 10 bases. This CDR3 is built from 18 residues. V trimming: 0 bases; J trimming: 0 bases; junction bases outside the gene matches: 7. In germline, CDR1 is SGDLS, CDR2 YYNGEE. The CDR3 nucleotides are TGTGCCAGCAGCGTAGAAACTAGCGGGATTCCTAGCACAGATACGCAGTATTTT. It yields the protein CASSVETSGIPSTDTQYF.